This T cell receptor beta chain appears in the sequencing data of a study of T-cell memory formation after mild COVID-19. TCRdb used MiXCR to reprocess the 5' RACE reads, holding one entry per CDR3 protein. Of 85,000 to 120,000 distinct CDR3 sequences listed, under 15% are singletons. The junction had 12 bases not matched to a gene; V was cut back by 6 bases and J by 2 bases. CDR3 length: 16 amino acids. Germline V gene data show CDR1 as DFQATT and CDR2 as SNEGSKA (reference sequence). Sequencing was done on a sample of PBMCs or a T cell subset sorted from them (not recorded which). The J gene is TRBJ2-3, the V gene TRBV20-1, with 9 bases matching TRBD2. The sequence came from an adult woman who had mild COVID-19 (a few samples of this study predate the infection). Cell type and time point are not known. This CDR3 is CSASPPRLAATDTQYF. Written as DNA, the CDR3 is TGCAGTGCCAGTCCCCCCCGACTAGCGGCCACAGATACGCAGTATTTT.